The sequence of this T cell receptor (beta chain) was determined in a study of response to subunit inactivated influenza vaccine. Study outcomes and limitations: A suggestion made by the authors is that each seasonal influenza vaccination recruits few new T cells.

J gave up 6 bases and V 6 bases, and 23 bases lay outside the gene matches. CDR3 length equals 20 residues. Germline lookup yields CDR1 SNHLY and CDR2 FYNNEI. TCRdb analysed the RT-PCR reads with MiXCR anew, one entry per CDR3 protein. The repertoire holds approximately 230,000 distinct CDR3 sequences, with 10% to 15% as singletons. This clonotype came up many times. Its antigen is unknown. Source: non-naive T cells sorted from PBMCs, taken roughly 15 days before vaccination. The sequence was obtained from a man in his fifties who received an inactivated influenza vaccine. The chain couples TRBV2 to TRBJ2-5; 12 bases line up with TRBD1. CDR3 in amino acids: CASSPRVSGQGAGFRKTQYF. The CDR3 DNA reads TGTGCCAGCAGCCCCCGGGTGTCGGGACAGGGGGCAGGATTTAGAAAGACCCAGTACTTC.